The following is a T cell receptor (beta chain) sequence with its context. The record originates from a study of blood T cell repertoires in COVID-19. Study context: Material from acute and convalescent COVID-19 was sourced from the United States, Italy and Spain. PBMCs, B-cell-depleted T cells, or T cells provided the cDNA or gDNA that made up the material.

Per the authors' pipeline: Reference gene primer amplification in the assay estimated nucleated cell counts. Data came from immunoSEQ multiplex PCR; TCRdb stores just in-frame clones and leaves some out. The V and J calls and clone size come from that table; D and trimming were worked out from the DNA. Altogether around 120,000 clones are present, over 75% being singletons, with the ten largest covering 2% to 3%. The source is a man aged 45-65 years with acute or convalescent COVID-19. Sequenced material: peripheral blood.

The CDR3 loop is CASSRTHFSLVLSGELFF. For the CDR3, the DNA is TGTGCCAGCAGCCGAACTCATTTCAGCCTAGTACTCTCCGGGGAGCTGTTTTTT. V is TRBV14 and J is TRBJ2-2; D call uncertain. This CDR3 region has 18 residues. Germline V gives CDR1 SGHDN, CDR2 FVKESK. V lost 4 bases and J lost 6, with 24 bases in between.